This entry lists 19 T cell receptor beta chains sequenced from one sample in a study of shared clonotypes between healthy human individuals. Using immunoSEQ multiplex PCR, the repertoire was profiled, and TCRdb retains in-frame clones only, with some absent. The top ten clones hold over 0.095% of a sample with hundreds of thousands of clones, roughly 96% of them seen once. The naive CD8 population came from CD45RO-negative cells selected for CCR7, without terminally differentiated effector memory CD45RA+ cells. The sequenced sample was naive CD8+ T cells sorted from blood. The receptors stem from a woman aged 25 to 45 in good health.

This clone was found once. This CDR3 reads CASREGLVSVETQYF. Written as DNA, the CDR3 is TGTGCCAGCAGGGAGGGACTAGTGAGTGTGGAGACCCAGTACTTC. The chain has TRBV27 and TRBJ2-5; 8 bases align to TRBD2. V was pared by 6 bases and J by 5 bases, with 11 bases of the junction left unmatched. This CDR3 is 15 amino acids long. CDR1 is MNHEY, CDR2 SMNVEV, per germline (reference sequence).

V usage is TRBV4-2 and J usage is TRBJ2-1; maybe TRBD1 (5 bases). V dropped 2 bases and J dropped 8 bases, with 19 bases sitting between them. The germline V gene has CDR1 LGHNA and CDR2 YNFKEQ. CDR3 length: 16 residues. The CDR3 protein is CASSQTSNRGTYEQFF. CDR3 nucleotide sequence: TGTGCCAGCAGCCAAACGTCCAATAGGGGTACATATGAGCAGTTCTTC.

CDR3 bases: TGTGCCAGCAGCGGCTCCGTGGGGTGGGTGAACACTGAAGCTTTCTTT. Translating it yields CASSGSVGWVNTEAFF. The gene calls are TRBV7-8 and TRBJ1-1; D remains ambiguous. The V and J ends lost 5 bases and 0 bases respectively, with 16 bases between them. The CDR3 totals 16 residues. The germline V gene has CDR1 SGHVS and CDR2 FQNEAQ.

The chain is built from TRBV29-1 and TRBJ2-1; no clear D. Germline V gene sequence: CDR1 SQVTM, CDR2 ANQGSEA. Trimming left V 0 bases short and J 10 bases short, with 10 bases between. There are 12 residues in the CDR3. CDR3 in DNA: TGCAGCGTTGAAGACAGTCTCCCCGAGCAGTTCTTC. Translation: CSVEDSLPEQFF.

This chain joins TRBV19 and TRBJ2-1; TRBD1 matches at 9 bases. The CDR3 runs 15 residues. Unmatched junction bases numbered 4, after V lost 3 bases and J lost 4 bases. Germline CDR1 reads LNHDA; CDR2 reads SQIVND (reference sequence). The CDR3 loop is CASSIWTGEYNEQFF. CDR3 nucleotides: TGTGCCAGTAGTATCTGGACAGGGGAATACAATGAGCAGTTCTTC. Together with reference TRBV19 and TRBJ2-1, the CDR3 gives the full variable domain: DGGITQSPKYLFRKEGQNVTLSCEQNLNHDAMYWYRQDPGQGLRLIYYSQIVNDFQKGDIAEGYSVSREKKESFPLTVTSAQKNPTAFYLCASSIWTGEYNEQFFGPGTRLTVL.

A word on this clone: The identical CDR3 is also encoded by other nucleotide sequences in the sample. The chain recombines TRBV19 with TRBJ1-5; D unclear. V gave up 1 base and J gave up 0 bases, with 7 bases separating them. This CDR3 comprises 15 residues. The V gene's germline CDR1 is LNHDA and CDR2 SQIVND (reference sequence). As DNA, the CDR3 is TGTGCCAGTAGTATAGTTCCGTATAGCAATCAGCCCCAGCATTTT. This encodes CASSIVPYSNQPQHF.

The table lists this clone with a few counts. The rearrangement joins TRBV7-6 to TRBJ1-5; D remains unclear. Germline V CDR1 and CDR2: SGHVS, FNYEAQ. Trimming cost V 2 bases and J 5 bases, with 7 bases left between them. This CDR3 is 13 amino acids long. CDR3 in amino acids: CASSLRLDQPQHF. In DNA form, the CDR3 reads TGTGCCAGCAGCTTACGCCTCGATCAGCCCCAGCATTTT.

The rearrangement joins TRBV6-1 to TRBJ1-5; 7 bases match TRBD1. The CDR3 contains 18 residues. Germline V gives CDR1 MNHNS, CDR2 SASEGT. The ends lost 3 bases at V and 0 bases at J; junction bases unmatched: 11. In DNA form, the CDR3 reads TGTGCCAGCAGTGAGGCGGGACAGATTTTTAATAGCAATCAGCCCCAGCATTTT. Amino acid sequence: CASSEAGQIFNSNQPQHF.

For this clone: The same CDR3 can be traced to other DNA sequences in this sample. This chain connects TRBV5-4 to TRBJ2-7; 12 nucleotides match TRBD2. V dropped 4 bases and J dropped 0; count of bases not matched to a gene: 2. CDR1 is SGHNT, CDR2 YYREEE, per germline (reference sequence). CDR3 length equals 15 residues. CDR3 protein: CASSPTSGSSYEQYF. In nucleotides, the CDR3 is TGTGCCAGCAGCCCGACTAGCGGGAGCTCCTACGAGCAGTACTTC.

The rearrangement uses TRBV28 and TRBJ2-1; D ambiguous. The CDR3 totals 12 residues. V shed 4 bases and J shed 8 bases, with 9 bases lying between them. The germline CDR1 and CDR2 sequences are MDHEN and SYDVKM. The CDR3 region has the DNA TGTGCCAGCAGTTGGATATATGATGAGCAGTTCTTC. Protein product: CASSWIYDEQFF.

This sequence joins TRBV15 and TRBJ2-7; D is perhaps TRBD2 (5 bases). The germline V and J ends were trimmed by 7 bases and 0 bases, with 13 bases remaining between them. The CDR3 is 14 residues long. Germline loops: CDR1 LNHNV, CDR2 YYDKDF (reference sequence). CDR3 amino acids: CATKRERSSYEQYF. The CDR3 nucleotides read TGTGCCACCAAGAGGGAGAGGAGCTCCTACGAGCAGTACTTC.

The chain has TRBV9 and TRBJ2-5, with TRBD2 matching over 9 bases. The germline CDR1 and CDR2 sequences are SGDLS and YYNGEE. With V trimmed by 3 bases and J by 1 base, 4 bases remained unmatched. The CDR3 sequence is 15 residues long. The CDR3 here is CASSAGTSSQETQYF. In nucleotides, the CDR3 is TGTGCCAGCAGCGCCGGGACTAGCAGCCAAGAGACCCAGTACTTC.

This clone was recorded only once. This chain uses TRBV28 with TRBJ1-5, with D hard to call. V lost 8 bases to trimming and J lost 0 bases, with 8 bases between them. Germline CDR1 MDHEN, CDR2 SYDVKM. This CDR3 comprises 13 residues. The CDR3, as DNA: TGTGCCAGCCGGATCCATAGCAATCAGCCCCAGCATTTT. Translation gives CASRIHSNQPQHF. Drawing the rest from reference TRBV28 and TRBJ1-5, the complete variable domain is DVKVTQSSRYLVKRTGEKVFLECVQDMDHENMFWYRQDPGLGLRLIYFSYDVKMKEKGDIPEGYSVSREKKERFSLILESASTNQTSMYLCASRIHSNQPQHFGDGTRLSIL.

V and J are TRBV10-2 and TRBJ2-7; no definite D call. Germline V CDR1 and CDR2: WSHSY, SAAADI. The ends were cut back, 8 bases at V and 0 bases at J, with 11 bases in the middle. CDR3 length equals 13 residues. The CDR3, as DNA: TGCGCCAGCTTAGATATAAACTCCTACGAGCAGTACTTC. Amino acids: CASLDINSYEQYF.

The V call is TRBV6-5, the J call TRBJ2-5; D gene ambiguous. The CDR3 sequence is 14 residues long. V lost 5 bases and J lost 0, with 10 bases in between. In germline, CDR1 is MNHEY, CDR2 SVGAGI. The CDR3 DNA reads TGTGCCAGCAGTCTATTCCGGGACCAAGAGACCCAGTACTTC. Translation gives CASSLFRDQETQYF.

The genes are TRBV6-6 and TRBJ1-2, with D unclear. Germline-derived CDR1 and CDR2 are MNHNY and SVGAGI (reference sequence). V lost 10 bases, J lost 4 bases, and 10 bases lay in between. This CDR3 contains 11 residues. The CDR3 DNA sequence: TGTGCCACCACGGTTGGCTATGGCTACACCTTC. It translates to CATTVGYGYTF.

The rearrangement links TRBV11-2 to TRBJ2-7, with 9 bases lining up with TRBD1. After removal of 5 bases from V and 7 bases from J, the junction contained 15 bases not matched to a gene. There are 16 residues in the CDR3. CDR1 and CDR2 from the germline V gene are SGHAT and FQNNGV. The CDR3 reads CASSPRPGQGIWEQYF. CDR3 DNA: TGTGCCAGCAGCCCCCGACCGGGACAGGGAATTTGGGAGCAGTACTTC.

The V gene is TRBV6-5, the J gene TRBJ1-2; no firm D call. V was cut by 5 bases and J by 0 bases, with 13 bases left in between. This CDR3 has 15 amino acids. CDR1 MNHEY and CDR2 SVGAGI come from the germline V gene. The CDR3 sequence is CASSPRRPANYGYTF. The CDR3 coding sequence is TGTGCCAGCAGTCCGAGACGGCCCGCTAACTATGGCTACACCTTC.

CDR3 coding DNA: TGTGCCAGCAGCGCCCCCCTGGAGACTAACTATGGCTACACCTTC. It encodes CASSAPLETNYGYTF. The rearrangement uses TRBV9 and TRBJ1-2, with D uncertain. Germline V lookup: CDR1 SGDLS, CDR2 YYNGEE. V was pared by 3 bases and J by 0 bases, with 12 bases between. The CDR3 totals 15 residues.